This is a list of T cell receptor beta chains from one sample in a study of T cells in Graves' hyperthyroidism and ophthalmopathy. One entry per CDR3 protein, called by TCRdb with MiXCR from the multiplex PCR reads. The sample includes hundreds of thousands of distinct CDR3 sequences, more than 30% seen only once; the top ten take 8.9%. The sample consisted of blood. The receptors come from a man aged 18 to 30 with Graves' hyperthyroidism. Both conserved end residues are part of each CDR3. A D gene is named only where the DNA matches it firmly. Not every row has a clone size; where given, it reads once, few, many or a size class.

D: TRBD1
V: TRBV2
size: NA
J: TRBJ1-6
CDR3: CASRPDRVGPNSPLHF
DNA: TGTGCCAGCAGGCCGGACAGGGTGGGGCCGAATTCACCCCTCCACTTT

D: NA
V: TRBV2
size: few
J: TRBJ2-3
CDR3: CASRGGDTQYF
DNA: TGTGCCAGCAGGGGAGGAGATACGCAGTATTTT

D: NA
V: TRBV9
size: few
J: TRBJ1-4
CDR3: CASSVEDTGSEKLFF
DNA: TGTGCCAGCAGCGTAGAGGACACGGGGTCGGAAAAACTGTTTTTT

D: TRBD1
V: TRBV5-6
size: few
J: TRBJ2-7
CDR3: CASSFGPGQNYEQYF
DNA: TGTGCCAGCAGCTTCGGTCCGGGACAGAACTACGAGCAGTACTTC

D: TRBD1
V: TRBV5-6
size: NA
J: TRBJ2-7
CDR3: CASSLSGTVSLEQYF
DNA: TGTGCCAGCAGCTTGTCGGGGACAGTGTCTCTCGAGCAGTACTTC

D: TRBD1
V: TRBV2
size: NA
J: TRBJ2-7
CDR3: CARSGPDRINKQYF
DNA: TGCGCCAGATCTGGGCCGGACAGGATCAACAAGCAGTACTTC

D: TRBD2
V: TRBV9
size: NA
J: TRBJ2-7
CDR3: CASSFGTSGRGGEQYF
DNA: TGTGCCAGCAGCTTCGGGACTAGCGGTAGGGGAGGGGAGCAGTACTTC

D: NA
V: TRBV4-3
size: NA
J: TRBJ2-6
CDR3: CASSHWDSGANVLTF
DNA: TGCGCCAGCAGCCATTGGGACTCAGGGGCCAACGTCCTGACTTTC

D: TRBD2
V: TRBV5-6
size: NA
J: TRBJ2-5
CDR3: CASSPGTSGGAGKETQYF
DNA: TGTGCCAGCAGCCCGGGGACTAGCGGGGGGGCCGGGAAAGAGACCCAGTACTTC

D: TRBD2
V: TRBV20-1
size: NA
J: TRBJ2-5
CDR3: CSAPRRLSGRGLRAQYF
DNA: TGCAGTGCTCCAAGGCGTCTCAGCGGGAGAGGGCTGAGGGCCCAGTACTTC

D: NA
V: TRBV24-1
size: many
J: TRBJ2-5
CDR3: CATSSGGGETQYF
DNA: TGTGCCACCAGTTCAGGGGGAGGGGAGACCCAGTACTTC

D: TRBD1
V: TRBV11-2
size: NA
J: TRBJ2-5
CDR3: CASSVIGTGGAGTQYF
DNA: TGTGCCAGCAGCGTAATAGGGACAGGGGGCGCGGGGACCCAGTACTTC

D: TRBD1
V: TRBV2
size: NA
J: TRBJ2-5
CDR3: CASSGRDRASF
DNA: TGTGCCAGCAGTGGCCGGGACAGGGCTTCCTTC

D: NA
V: TRBV4-1
size: NA
J: TRBJ2-7
CDR3: CASSQGDDYEQYF
DNA: TGCGCCAGCAGCCAAGGGGACGACTACGAGCAGTACTTC

D: NA
V: TRBV16
size: many
J: TRBJ1-5
CDR3: CASSPQSRGQPQHF
DNA: TGTGCCAGCAGCCCGCAAAGTCGGGGTCAGCCCCAGCATTTT

D: TRBD2
V: TRBV6-6
size: NA
J: TRBJ2-7
CDR3: CASLVAGDTYEQYF
DNA: TGTGCCAGCCTCGTAGCGGGAGACACCTACGAGCAGTACTTC

D: TRBD1
V: TRBV9
size: NA
J: TRBJ1-1
CDR3: CASSPRPGQAIF
DNA: TGTGCCAGCAGCCCCCGACCGGGACAGGCTATCTTT

D: NA
V: TRBV4-1
size: few
J: TRBJ1-1
CDR3: CASSQDRWGGTEAFF
DNA: TGCGCCAGCAGCCAAGATCGGTGGGGTGGGACTGAAGCTTTCTTT

D: TRBD1
V: TRBV25-1
size: few
J: TRBJ1-6
CDR3: CASLDRPSNSPLHF
DNA: TGTGCCAGCTTGGACAGGCCCTCTAATTCACCCCTCCACTTT

D: TRBD1
V: TRBV6-5
size: NA
J: TRBJ1-4
CDR3: CASRGQGYEKLFF
DNA: TGTGCCAGCAGAGGACAGGGATACGAAAAACTGTTTTTT

D: NA
V: TRBV13
size: NA
J: TRBJ2-7
CDR3: CASSLARGPYYEQYF
DNA: TGTGCCAGCAGCTTAGCACGGGGTCCCTACTACGAGCAGTACTTC

D: TRBD1
V: TRBV7-9
size: NA
J: TRBJ2-6
CDR3: CASSSRTGGTTGANVLTF
DNA: TGTGCCAGCAGTTCCCGGACAGGGGGGACTACTGGGGCCAACGTCCTGACTTTC

D: NA
V: TRBV7-9
size: many
J: TRBJ1-1
CDR3: CASSSRGTEAFF
DNA: TGTGCCAGCAGCTCGAGGGGCACTGAAGCTTTCTTT

D: TRBD1
V: TRBV29-1
size: once
J: TRBJ1-5
CDR3: CSAGGQGSNQPQHF
DNA: TGCAGCGCTGGAGGACAGGGGAGCAATCAGCCCCAGCATTTT

D: NA
V: TRBV12-3/TRBV12-4
size: NA
J: TRBJ1-4
CDR3: CASSSQTRVFTNEKLFF
DNA: TGTGCCAGCAGTTCGCAGACCAGGGTATTTACTAATGAAAAACTGTTTTTT

D: TRBD1
V: TRBV9
size: NA
J: TRBJ1-1
CDR3: CASSVAGTGVTEAFF
DNA: TGTGCCAGCAGCGTAGCAGGGACAGGGGTCACTGAAGCTTTCTTT

D: NA
V: TRBV12-3/TRBV12-4
size: NA
J: TRBJ1-2
CDR3: CATEVGLGYTF
DNA: TGTGCCACCGAGGTAGGGCTTGGCTACACCTTC

D: NA
V: TRBV7-8
size: NA
J: TRBJ1-6
CDR3: CASSPTGQGRSPLHF
DNA: TGTGCCAGCAGCCCGACTGGGCAGGGGAGATCACCCCTCCACTTT

D: TRBD1
V: TRBV10-3
size: many
J: TRBJ1-1
CDR3: CAISDRAGTEAFF
DNA: TGTGCCATCAGCGACAGGGCGGGCACTGAAGCTTTCTTT

D: TRBD2
V: TRBV10-3
size: NA
J: TRBJ2-3
CDR3: CAISVSGNTDTQYF
DNA: TGTGCCATCAGTGTAAGCGGGAACACAGATACGCAGTATTTT

D: TRBD1
V: TRBV19
size: NA
J: TRBJ1-1
CDR3: CSSSALDRGKGADAFF
DNA: TGTTCCAGTAGTGCCCTCGACAGGGGGAAGGGGGCGGACGCTTTCTTT

D: NA
V: TRBV7-9
size: few
J: TRBJ1-2
CDR3: CASSFLTLRDQGYGYTF
DNA: TGTGCCAGCAGCTTTTTAACGCTCAGGGATCAAGGCTATGGCTACACCTTC

D: NA
V: TRBV7-8
size: few
J: TRBJ1-4
CDR3: CASKEITNEKLFF
DNA: TGTGCCAGCAAAGAAATAACTAATGAAAAACTGTTTTTT

D: NA
V: TRBV7-2
size: NA
J: TRBJ2-7
CDR3: CASSFRGGVEYF
DNA: TGTGCCAGCAGCTTTCGAGGGGGAGTGGAGTACTTC

D: NA
V: TRBV7-9
size: many
J: TRBJ2-5
CDR3: CASSLLSQETQYF
DNA: TGTGCCAGCAGCTTACTATCTCAAGAGACCCAGTACTTC

D: TRBD1
V: TRBV6-6
size: NA
J: TRBJ2-7
CDR3: CASSYGTVAQYF
DNA: TGTGCCAGCAGTTACGGGACAGTCGCGCAGTACTTC

D: NA
V: TRBV7-8
size: few
J: TRBJ2-7
CDR3: CASSLHGVGSYEQYF
DNA: TGTGCCAGCAGCTTACATGGGGTTGGCTCCTACGAGCAGTACTTC

D: NA
V: TRBV7-9
size: NA
J: TRBJ1-4
CDR3: CASSQHREKLFF
DNA: TGCGCCAGCAGCCAACACCGGGAAAAACTGTTTTTT

D: NA
V: TRBV7-2
size: few
J: TRBJ2-7
CDR3: CASSPSQGFSYEQYF
DNA: TGTGCCAGCAGCCCCTCCCAGGGGTTCTCCTACGAGCAGTACTTC

D: TRBD1
V: TRBV12-3/TRBV12-4
size: NA
J: TRBJ2-7
CDR3: CASRTDREQYF
DNA: TGTGCCAGCAGGACGGACAGGGAGCAGTACTTC

D: NA
V: TRBV25-1
size: NA
J: TRBJ2-5
CDR3: CASYTGARETQYF
DNA: TGTGCCAGCTATACCGGGGCGCGAGAGACCCAGTACTTC

D: NA
V: TRBV19
size: many
J: TRBJ2-7
CDR3: CASSLGTPYEQYF
DNA: TGTGCCAGTAGTCTCGGGACACCCTACGAGCAGTACTTC

D: TRBD1
V: TRBV25-1
size: NA
J: TRBJ1-1
CDR3: CASDRDRANTEAFF
DNA: TGTGCTAGCGATCGGGACAGGGCGAACACTGAAGCTTTCTTT

D: TRBD1
V: TRBV7-3
size: NA
J: TRBJ2-5
CDR3: CASSPTGTGGARETQYF
DNA: TGTGCCAGCAGCCCTACGGGGACAGGGGGCGCGCGGGAGACCCAGTACTTC